This T cell receptor beta chain comes out of a study of blood T cell repertoires in COVID-19. At the level of the study: Each recovered donor of Cohort 3 presented with two negative PCRs, clearance, or symptom resolution. Acute and convalescent COVID-19 samples came from the United States, Italy and Spain.

Clones were sequenced by immunoSEQ multiplex PCR, and TCRdb holds only the in-frame ones, with some missing. The sample holds 200,000 or so clones; 80% to 90% are singletons and the top ten take more than 7%. The cohort comprised adults aged 18 to 89 years residing in approximately 25 US areas. Germline V gives CDR1 SGHRS, CDR2 YFSETQ. Germline trimming cut 4 bases from V and 3 bases from J; bases unmatched to any gene: 6. The CDR3 has 14 residues. This clone turned up a few times. The sequenced sample was PBMCs or T cells enriched from blood (not recorded which). This chain joins TRBV5-1 and TRBJ2-7, with TRBD1 identical over 8 bases. The clonotype comes from a young man in a cohort exposed to, infected with or recovered from COVID-19 (not recorded which). Here the CDR3 reads CASSLGTGRYEQYF. CDR3 DNA: TGCGCCAGCAGCCTGGGGACAGGCCGCTACGAGCAGTACTTC.